This T cell receptor beta chain derives from a study of T cells in pancreatic ductal adenocarcinoma. Trimming took 1 base from V and 12 from J; bases not matched to a gene: 8. The germline V gene encodes CDR1 LGHNA and CDR2 YNFKEQ. CDR3 length equals 14 residues. Surgery without prior neoadjuvant therapy was the treatment of the selected pancreatic ductal adenocarcinoma patients. Assay used: immunoSEQ multiplex PCR; TCRdb lists only in-frame clones, some missing. The sample has around 94,000 clones; around 96% are singletons. To note about this clone: Antigen specificity is unknown.

Study-wide results and limits: Tumor and blood clonality did not differ significantly, about 0.1 versus 0.065. This surgical cohort overrepresents the minority presenting with early-stage disease. Compared with tumor, blood showed more total productive templates and around 8-fold more clonotypes.

The gene calls are TRBV4-2 and TRBJ1-1; 10 positions match TRBD1. This clonotype originated in a human donor with pancreatic ductal adenocarcinoma. Sequencing input: PBMCs. The CDR3 loop reads CASSQVSGTGESFF. The CDR3 DNA reads as TGTGCCAGCAGCCAAGTGTCCGGGACAGGGGAATCTTTCTTT.